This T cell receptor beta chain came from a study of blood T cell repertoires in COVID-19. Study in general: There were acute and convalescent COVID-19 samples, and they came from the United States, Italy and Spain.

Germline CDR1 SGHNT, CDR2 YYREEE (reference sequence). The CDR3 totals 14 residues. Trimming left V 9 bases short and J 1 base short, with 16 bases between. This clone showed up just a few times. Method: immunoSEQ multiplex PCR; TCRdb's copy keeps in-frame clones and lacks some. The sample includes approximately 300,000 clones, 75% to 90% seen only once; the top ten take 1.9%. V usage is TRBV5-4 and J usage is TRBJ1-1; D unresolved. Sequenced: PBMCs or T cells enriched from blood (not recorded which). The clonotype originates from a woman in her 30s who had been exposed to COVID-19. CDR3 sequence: CANPYNQENTEAFF. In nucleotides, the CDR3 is TGTGCCAATCCGTACAACCAAGAGAACACTGAAGCTTTCTTT. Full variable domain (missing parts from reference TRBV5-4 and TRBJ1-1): ETGVTQSPTHLIKTRGQQVTLRCSSQSGHNTVSWYQQALGQGPQFIFQYYREEENGRGNFPPRFSGLQFPNYSSELNVNALELDDSALYLCANPYNQENTEAFFGQGTRLTVV.